The source of this T cell receptor (beta chain) is a study of STAT5B mutations in CD4+ large granular lymphocyte leukemia. Per the authors' pipeline: The detection floor for productive clonotype frequency was 2.59 x 10-5. Sequenced by immunoSEQ multiplex PCR; TCRdb stores in-frame clones only, minus some. V, J and clone size were drawn from that table, and D and trimming were deduced from the DNA. This sample has 40,000 to 55,000 clones, with around 86% found just once. On this clone itself: Its target is not known.

Germline CDR1 and CDR2: SGHTA and FQGTGA. The CDR3 has 19 residues. The ends lost 1 base at V and 1 base at J; junction bases unmatched: 13. The study's findings and limits: Without putative leukemic clones, patient CD4-sorted repertoires remained more clonal than healthy CD4+ repertoires. TRBV06-family usage was enriched in top patient clones (8/27) versus controls (2/35). No patients shared main leukemic clonotypes, though less than 30% appeared at low frequency elsewhere.

Sequencing was done on a sample of CD4+ T cells from blood buffy coats. This TCR derives from a human donor in good health. The genes are TRBV7-3 and TRBJ1-1; 9 bases are a match to TRBD1. CDR3 sequence: CASSLSPHRTGDQNTEAFF. In nucleotides, the CDR3 is TGTGCCAGCAGCTTAAGCCCCCACCGGACAGGGGACCAGAACACTGAAGCTTTCTTT. Full variable domain (outside the CDR3, taken from reference TRBV7-3 and TRBJ1-1): GAGVSQTPSNKVTEKGKYVELRCDPISGHTALYWYRQSLGQGPEFLIYFQGTGAADDSGLPNDRFFAVRPEGSVSTLKIQRTERGDSAVYLCASSLSPHRTGDQNTEAFFGQGTRLTVV.